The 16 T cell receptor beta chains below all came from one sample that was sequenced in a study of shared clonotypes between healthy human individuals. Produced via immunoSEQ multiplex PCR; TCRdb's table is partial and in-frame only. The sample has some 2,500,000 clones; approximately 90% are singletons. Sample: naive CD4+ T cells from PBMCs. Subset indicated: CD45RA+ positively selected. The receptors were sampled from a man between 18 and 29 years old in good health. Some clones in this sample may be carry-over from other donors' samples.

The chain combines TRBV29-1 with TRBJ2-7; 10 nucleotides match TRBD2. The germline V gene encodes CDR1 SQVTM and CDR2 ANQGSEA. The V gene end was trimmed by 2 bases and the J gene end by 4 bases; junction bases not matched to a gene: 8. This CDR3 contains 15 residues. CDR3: CSVENEREGYYEQYF. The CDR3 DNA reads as TGCAGCGTTGAAAATGAGCGGGAGGGTTATTACGAGCAGTACTTC.

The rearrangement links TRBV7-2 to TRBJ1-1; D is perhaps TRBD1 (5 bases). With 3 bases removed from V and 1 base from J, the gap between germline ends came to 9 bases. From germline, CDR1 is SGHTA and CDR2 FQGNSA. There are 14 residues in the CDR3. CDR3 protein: CASSLGRRNTEAFF. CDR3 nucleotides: TGTGCCAGCAGCTTGGGACGGCGGAACACTGAAGCTTTCTTT.

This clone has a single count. CDR3 protein: CSVVLGVGPSNQPQHF. The CDR3 nucleotides are TGCAGCGTTGTCTTAGGGGTAGGACCGAGCAATCAGCCCCAGCATTTT. The V call is TRBV29-1, the J call TRBJ1-5, with a tentative D call TRBD1 (5 bases). The V gene's germline CDR1 is SQVTM and CDR2 ANQGSEA. Trimming cost V 4 bases and J 1 base, with 17 bases left between them. This CDR3 spans 16 amino acids.

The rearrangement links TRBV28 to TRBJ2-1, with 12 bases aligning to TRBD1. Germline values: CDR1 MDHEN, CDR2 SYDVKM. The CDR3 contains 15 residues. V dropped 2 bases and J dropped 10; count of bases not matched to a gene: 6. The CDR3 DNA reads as TGTGCCAGCAGTTTAATGGGACAGGGGGCAGGGGAGCAGTTCTTC. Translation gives CASSLMGQGAGEQFF.

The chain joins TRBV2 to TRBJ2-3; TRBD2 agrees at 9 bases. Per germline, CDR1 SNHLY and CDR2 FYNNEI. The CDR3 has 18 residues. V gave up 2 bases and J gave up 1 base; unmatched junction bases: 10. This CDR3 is CASSESRGRASGTDTQYF. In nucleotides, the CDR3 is TGTGCCAGCAGTGAAAGTCGCGGGAGGGCCTCCGGCACAGATACGCAGTATTTT.

The CDR3 sequence: CASSPRGVAGIYNEQFF. The CDR3 coding sequence is TGTGCCAGCAGCCCCCGGGGGGTAGCGGGGATCTACAATGAGCAGTTCTTC. This chain joins TRBV7-3 and TRBJ2-1; 8 nucleotides agree with TRBD2. CDR3 length: 17 amino acids. CDR1 SGHTA and CDR2 FQGTGA come from the germline V gene. V lost 5 bases and J lost 3; bases outside the gene matches: 12. Looking up the rest from reference TRBV7-3 and TRBJ2-1 gives the full variable domain: GAGVSQTPSNKVTEKGKYVELRCDPISGHTALYWYRQSLGQGPEFLIYFQGTGAADDSGLPNDRFFAVRPEGSVSTLKIQRTERGDSAVYLCASSPRGVAGIYNEQFFGPGTRLTVL.

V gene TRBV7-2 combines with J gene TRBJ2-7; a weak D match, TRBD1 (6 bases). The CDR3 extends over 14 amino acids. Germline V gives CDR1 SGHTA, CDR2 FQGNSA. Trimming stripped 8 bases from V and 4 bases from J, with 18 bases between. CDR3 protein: CASRQNLDSYEQYF. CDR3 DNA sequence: TGTGCCAGCCGCCAGAATCTGGACAGTTACGAGCAGTACTTC. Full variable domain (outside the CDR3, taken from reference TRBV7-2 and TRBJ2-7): GAGVSQSPSNKVTEKGKDVELRCDPISGHTALYWYRQSLGQGLEFLIYFQGNSAPDKSGLPSDRFSAERTGGSVSTLTIQRTQQEDSAVYLCASRQNLDSYEQYFGPGTRLTVT.

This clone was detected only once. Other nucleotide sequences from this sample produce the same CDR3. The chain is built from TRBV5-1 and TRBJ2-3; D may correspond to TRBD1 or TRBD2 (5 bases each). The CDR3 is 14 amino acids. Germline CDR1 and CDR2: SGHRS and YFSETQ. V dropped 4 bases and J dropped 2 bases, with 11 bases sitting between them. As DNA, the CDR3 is TGCGCCAGCAGCCTGCTGGGGGACACAGATACGCAGTATTTT. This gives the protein CASSLLGDTDTQYF.

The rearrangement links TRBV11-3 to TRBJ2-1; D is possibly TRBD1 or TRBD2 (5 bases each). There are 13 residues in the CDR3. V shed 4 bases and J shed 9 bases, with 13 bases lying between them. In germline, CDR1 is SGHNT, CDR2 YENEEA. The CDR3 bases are TGTGCCAGCAGCTGGGATGGGGCGGGTGAGCAGTTCTTC. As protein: CASSWDGAGEQFF.

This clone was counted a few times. CDR3 sequence: CASSSQGLGITEAFF. The CDR3 region has the DNA TGTGCCAGCAGCTCGCAGGGGCTCGGGATCACTGAAGCTTTCTTT. V usage is TRBV7-3 and J usage is TRBJ1-1; D perhaps matches TRBD1 (6 bases). Trimming cost V 4 bases and J 4 bases, with 16 bases left between them. Germline values: CDR1 SGHTA, CDR2 FQGTGA. This CDR3 has 15 amino acids.

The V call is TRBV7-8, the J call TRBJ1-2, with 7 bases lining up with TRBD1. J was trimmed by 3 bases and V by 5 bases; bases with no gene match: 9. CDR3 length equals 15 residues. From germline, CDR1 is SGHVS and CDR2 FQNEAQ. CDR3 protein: CASSQTGQKYYGYTF. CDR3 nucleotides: TGTGCCAGCAGCCAAACGGGACAGAAGTACTATGGCTACACCTTC. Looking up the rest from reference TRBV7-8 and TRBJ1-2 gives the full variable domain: GAGVSQSPRYKVAKRGQDVALRCDPISGHVSLFWYQQALGQGPEFLTYFQNEAQLDKSGLPSDRFFAERPEGSVSTLKIQRTQQEDSAVYLCASSQTGQKYYGYTFGSGTRLTVV.

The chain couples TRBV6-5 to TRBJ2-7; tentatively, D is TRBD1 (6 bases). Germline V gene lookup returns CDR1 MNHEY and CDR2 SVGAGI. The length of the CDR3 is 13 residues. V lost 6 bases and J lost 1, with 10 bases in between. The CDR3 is CASSQGGSYEQYF. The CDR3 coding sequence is TGTGCCAGCAGCCAAGGGGGATCCTACGAGCAGTACTTC.

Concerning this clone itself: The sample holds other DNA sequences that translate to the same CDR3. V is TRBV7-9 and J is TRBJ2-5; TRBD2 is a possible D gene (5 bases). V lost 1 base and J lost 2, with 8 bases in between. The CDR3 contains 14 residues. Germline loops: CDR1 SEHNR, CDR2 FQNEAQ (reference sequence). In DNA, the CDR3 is TGTGCCAGCAGCTTAGAGCGGCTACAAGAGACCCAGTACTTC. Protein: CASSLERLQETQYF.

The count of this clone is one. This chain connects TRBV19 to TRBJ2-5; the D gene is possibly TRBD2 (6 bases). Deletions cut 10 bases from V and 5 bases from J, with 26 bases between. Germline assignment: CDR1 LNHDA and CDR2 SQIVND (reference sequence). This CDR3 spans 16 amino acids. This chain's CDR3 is CATKEGRGRSRETQYF. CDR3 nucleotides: TGTGCCACCAAGGAGGGTCGGGGCCGTTCAAGGGAGACCCAGTACTTC.

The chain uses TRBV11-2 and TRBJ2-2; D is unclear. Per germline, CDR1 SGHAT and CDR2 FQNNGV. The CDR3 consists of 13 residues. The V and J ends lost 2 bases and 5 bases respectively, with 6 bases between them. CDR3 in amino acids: CASSLKETGELFF. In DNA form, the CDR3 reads TGTGCCAGCAGCTTAAAGGAAACCGGGGAGCTGTTTTTT.

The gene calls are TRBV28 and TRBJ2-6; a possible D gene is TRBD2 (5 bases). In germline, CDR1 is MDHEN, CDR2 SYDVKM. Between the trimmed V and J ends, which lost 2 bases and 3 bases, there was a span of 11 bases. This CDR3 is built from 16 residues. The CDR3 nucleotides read TGTGCCAGCAGTTTACCCCGGGAAGATGGGGCCAACGTCCTGACTTTC. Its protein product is CASSLPREDGANVLTF.